This entry lists 7 T cell receptor beta chains sequenced from one sample in a study of cytomegalovirus exposure and HLA in healthy donors. 60 Vbeta and 13 Jbeta primers were used in PCR. TCRdb's table, derived via immunoSEQ multiplex PCR, lists solely in-frame clones and lacks some. This sample yields 110,000 or so clones, of which approximately 80% are seen a single time; roughly 5% belongs to the top ten. Sequencing was performed on PBMCs. The receptor source for this set is a man aged 50-59 years in good health and CMV-seropositive.

The V call is TRBV6-6, the J call TRBJ2-3; 8 nucleotides align to TRBD2. Trimming cost V 4 bases and J 4 bases; bases outside gene matches: 10. Germline V gives CDR1 MNHNY, CDR2 SVGAGI (reference sequence). This CDR3 has 16 amino acids. The DNA of the CDR3 is TGTGCCAGCAGTTCGGGGGGGGTTGGGCCTTCAGATACGCAGTATTTT. Translation gives CASSSGGVGPSDTQYF.

Only one count was recorded for this clone. The chain combines TRBV29-1 with TRBJ1-1, with TRBD1 identical over 7 bases. The V segment lost 3 bases and the J segment 4 bases; nucleotides outside the gene matches: 5. Germline loops: CDR1 SQVTM, CDR2 ANQGSEA. The CDR3 loop spans 13 amino acids. CDR3 sequence reads: CSVELGGSTEAFF. CDR3 sequence (DNA): TGCAGCGTTGAGCTAGGGGGCTCCACTGAAGCTTTCTTT.

This sequence joins TRBV28 and TRBJ1-2; 7 bases align to TRBD1. The CDR3 has 14 amino acids. Germline CDR1 and CDR2: MDHEN and SYDVKM. The V segment lost 2 bases and the J segment 4 bases; nucleotides outside the gene matches: 4. The CDR3 sequence is CASSLTGVIYGYTF. Written as DNA, the CDR3 is TGTGCCAGCAGTTTAACAGGGGTTATCTATGGCTACACCTTC.

The rearrangement uses TRBV7-2 and TRBJ1-6, with D perhaps matching TRBD1 (5 bases). Germline CDR1 and CDR2: SGHTA and FQGNSA. The CDR3 spans 15 residues. V lost 4 bases and J lost 14, with 21 bases in between. CDR3 coding DNA: TGTGCCAGCAGCTCGCGTGGGGGGACGGCCTTGGCCCTCCACTTT. It is translated as CASSSRGGTALALHF.

J is TRBJ2-2 and V is TRBV28; D is possibly TRBD1 (6 bases). Trimming stripped 3 bases from V and 4 bases from J, with 12 bases between. Germline V gene lookup returns CDR1 MDHEN and CDR2 SYDVKM. This CDR3 has 15 residues. CDR3 in amino acids: CASSFHGRGTGELFF. CDR3 DNA: TGTGCCAGCAGTTTCCATGGCAGGGGCACCGGGGAGCTGTTTTTT.

This sequence joins TRBV5-4 and TRBJ2-1, with 7 bases that match TRBD2. V was clipped by 5 bases and J by 7 bases; unmatched bases: 6. The CDR3 has 13 residues. The V gene's germline CDR1 is SGHNT and CDR2 YYREEE (reference sequence). The CDR3 loop reads CASSSGTTNEQFF. In DNA, the CDR3 is TGTGCCAGCAGTTCCGGGACTACAAATGAGCAGTTCTTC. Full variable domain (outside the CDR3, taken from reference TRBV5-4 and TRBJ2-1): ETGVTQSPTHLIKTRGQQVTLRCSSQSGHNTVSWYQQALGQGPQFIFQYYREEENGRGNFPPRFSGLQFPNYSSELNVNALELDDSALYLCASSSGTTNEQFFGPGTRLTVL.

J is TRBJ2-3 and V is TRBV9, with 10 bases identical to TRBD2. There are 16 residues in the CDR3. Trimming removed 3 bases from V and 2 bases from J; junction bases left unmatched: 6. CDR1 and CDR2 (germline): SGDLS, YYNGEE. This CDR3 is CASSGGLAAPTDTQYF. The CDR3 coding sequence is TGTGCCAGCAGCGGCGGACTAGCGGCCCCCACAGATACGCAGTATTTT.